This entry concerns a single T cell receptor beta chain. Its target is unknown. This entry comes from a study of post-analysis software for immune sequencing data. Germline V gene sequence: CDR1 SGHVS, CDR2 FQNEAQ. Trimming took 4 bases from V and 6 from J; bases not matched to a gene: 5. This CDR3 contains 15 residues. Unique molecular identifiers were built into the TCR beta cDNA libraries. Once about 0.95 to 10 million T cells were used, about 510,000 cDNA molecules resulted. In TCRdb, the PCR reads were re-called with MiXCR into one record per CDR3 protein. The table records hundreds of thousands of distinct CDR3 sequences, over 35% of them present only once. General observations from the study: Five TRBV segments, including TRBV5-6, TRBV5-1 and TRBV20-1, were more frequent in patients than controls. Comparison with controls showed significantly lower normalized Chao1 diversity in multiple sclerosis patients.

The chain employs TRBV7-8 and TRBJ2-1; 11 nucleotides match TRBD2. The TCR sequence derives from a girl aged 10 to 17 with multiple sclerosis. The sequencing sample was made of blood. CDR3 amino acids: CASSSVAGGRNEQFF. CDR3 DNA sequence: TGTGCCAGCAGCTCCGTAGCGGGAGGGCGCAATGAGCAGTTCTTC.